What follows describes a single TCR beta chain. The entry originates in a study of blood T cell repertoires in COVID-19. About the study: Samples of COVID-19 (acute and convalescent) were obtained from the United States, Italy and Spain.

Using immunoSEQ multiplex PCR, the repertoire was profiled, and TCRdb retains in-frame clones only, with some absent. The sample consists of some 320,000 clones, roughly 90% of them appearing once. CDR3 length: 14 amino acids. V lost 7 bases and J lost 4; bases outside the gene matches: 5. Germline-derived CDR1 and CDR2 are SGHRS and YFSETQ. The sequenced sample consisted of PBMCs or T cells enriched from blood (not recorded which). The V call is TRBV5-1, the J call TRBJ2-2, with TRBD1 matching 9 bases. The sequence was obtained from a man aged 60 to 69 who had recovered from COVID-19. This CDR3 is CASSGTGFTGELFF. The DNA of the CDR3 is TGCGCCAGCTCCGGGACAGGGTTCACCGGGGAGCTGTTTTTT.